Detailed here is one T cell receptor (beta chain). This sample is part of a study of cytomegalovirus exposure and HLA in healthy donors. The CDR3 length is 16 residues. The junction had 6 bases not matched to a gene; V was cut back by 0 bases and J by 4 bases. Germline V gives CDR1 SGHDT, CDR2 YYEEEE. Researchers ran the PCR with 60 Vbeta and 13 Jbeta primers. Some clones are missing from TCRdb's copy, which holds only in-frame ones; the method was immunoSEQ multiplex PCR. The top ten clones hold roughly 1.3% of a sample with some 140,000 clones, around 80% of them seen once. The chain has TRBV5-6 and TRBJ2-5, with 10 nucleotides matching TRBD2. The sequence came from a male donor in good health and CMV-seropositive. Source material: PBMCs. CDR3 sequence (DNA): TGTGCCAGCAGCTTGGCACCAGCGGGAGGGCGAGAGACCCAGTACTTC. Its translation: CASSLAPAGGRETQYF.